The rows below give T cell receptor beta chains drawn from one sample of a study of blood T cells in healthy people across ages. MiXCR, applied by TCRdb to the 5' RACE reads, yields one record per CDR3 protein. The repertoire has a few hundred thousand distinct CDR3 sequences, over 45% of them found once; the top ten carry 50% to 65%. Material for sequencing was blood. All receptors come from a man between 60 and 75 years old in good health. The CDR3 runs from the conserved cysteine through the conserved F or W. The D gene is left open where the match is weak. Expanded clones get a size class; other rows say once, few or many, or leave the size out.

CDR3 length: 14
D gene: .
clone size: few
J gene: TRBJ2-6
V gene: TRBV6-2/TRBV6-3
CDR3 DNA: TGTGCCAGCAGTAAGCCATCTGGGGCCAACGTCCTGACTTTC
CDR3 protein: CASSKPSGANVLTF

CDR3 length: 15
D gene: .
clone size: .
J gene: TRBJ2-1
V gene: TRBV7-2
CDR3 DNA: TGTGCCAGCAGCTTAACCGGGACCGCAGCCAATGAGCAGTTCTTC
CDR3 protein: CASSLTGTAANEQFF

CDR3 length: 14
D gene: .
clone size: .
J gene: TRBJ2-7
V gene: TRBV6-5
CDR3 DNA: TGTGCCAGCAGTTGGTACGGCAGGGAACACGAGCAGTACTTC
CDR3 protein: CASSWYGREHEQYF

CDR3 length: 12
D gene: .
clone size: few
J gene: TRBJ1-6
V gene: TRBV6-7
CDR3 DNA: TGTGCCAGCAGTTACTCGTGGTCACCCCTCCACTTT
CDR3 protein: CASSYSWSPLHF

CDR3 length: 14
D gene: .
clone size: .
J gene: TRBJ2-4
V gene: TRBV9
CDR3 DNA: TGTGCCAGCAGCGTGGAGGGAGGGGGAAACATTCAGTACTTC
CDR3 protein: CASSVEGGGNIQYF

CDR3 length: 13
D gene: .
clone size: .
J gene: TRBJ2-7
V gene: TRBV10-3
CDR3 DNA: TGTGCCATCAGGGACACTCTCTCCTACGAGCAGTACTTC
CDR3 protein: CAIRDTLSYEQYF

CDR3 length: 15
D gene: .
clone size: many
J gene: TRBJ2-5
V gene: TRBV21-1
CDR3 DNA: TGTGCCAGCAGCAAAAGCGGGGGCCCCCAAGAGACCCAGTACTTC
CDR3 protein: CASSKSGGPQETQYF

CDR3 length: 15
D gene: TRBD1
clone size: .
J gene: TRBJ1-2
V gene: TRBV6-5
CDR3 DNA: TGTGCCAGCAGTGACCTAGGGGGCTCTATTTATCGCTACACCTTC
CDR3 protein: CASSDLGGSIYRYTF

CDR3 length: 14
D gene: TRBD1
clone size: .
J gene: TRBJ1-6
V gene: TRBV28
CDR3 DNA: TGTGCCAGCAGCGGGACAGGGGGTAATTCACCCCTCCACTTT
CDR3 protein: CASSGTGGNSPLHF

CDR3 length: 15
D gene: .
clone size: few
J gene: TRBJ1-2
V gene: TRBV29-1
CDR3 DNA: TGCAGCGTTGAAGATGCAACAGCACCCACGCAGGGCTACACCTTC
CDR3 protein: CSVEDATAPTQGYTF

CDR3 length: 14
D gene: .
clone size: .
J gene: TRBJ2-3
V gene: TRBV20-1
CDR3 DNA: TGCAGTCTTTTTGGACGGGGGAACACAGATACGCAGTATTTT
CDR3 protein: CSLFGRGNTDTQYF

CDR3 length: 13
D gene: .
clone size: .
J gene: TRBJ2-1
V gene: TRBV6-5
CDR3 DNA: TGTGCCAGCAGCCCTGGGGGGTACAATGAGCAGTTCTTC
CDR3 protein: CASSPGGYNEQFF

CDR3 length: 14
D gene: .
clone size: few
J gene: TRBJ2-7
V gene: TRBV6-2/TRBV6-3
CDR3 DNA: TGTGCCAGCAGCCCCGGGACGCTGGCTTCCGAGCAGTACTTC
CDR3 protein: CASSPGTLASEQYF